This T cell receptor beta chain was retrieved from a study of identical twins. This clonotype came up many times. V dropped 2 bases and J dropped 5; count of bases not matched to a gene: 3. The germline gives CDR1 SGHTA, CDR2 FQGNSA. The CDR3 is made up of 14 amino acids. From the 5' RACE reads, TCRdb called clonotypes with MiXCR, one entry per CDR3 protein. The table has more than 600,000 distinct CDR3 sequences, 18% seen once; the top ten hold under 15%. The sample was also reused in another study, on T cells expressing NK-cell markers. That publication notes: Sorted CD3+CD56+NKG2C+, CD3+CD56+NKG2C- and CD3+CD56-NKG2C+ T cells provided the TCR beta repertoires. More than 5 donors carried dominant NKG2C+ clonotypes that made up roughly 1.0-8% of their CD8+ T cells. Topping the CD3+CD56-NKG2C+ fraction as well were these clonotypes, in several donors.

The sequenced sample consisted of PBMCs. The TCR originated in a woman younger than 35 in good health. This chain connects TRBV7-2 to TRBJ2-3, with 8 bases lining up with TRBD2. The CDR3 DNA reads as TGTGCCAGCAGCTTATTAGCGGGGCGAGATACGCAGTATTTT. Translated, it gives CASSLLAGRDTQYF.